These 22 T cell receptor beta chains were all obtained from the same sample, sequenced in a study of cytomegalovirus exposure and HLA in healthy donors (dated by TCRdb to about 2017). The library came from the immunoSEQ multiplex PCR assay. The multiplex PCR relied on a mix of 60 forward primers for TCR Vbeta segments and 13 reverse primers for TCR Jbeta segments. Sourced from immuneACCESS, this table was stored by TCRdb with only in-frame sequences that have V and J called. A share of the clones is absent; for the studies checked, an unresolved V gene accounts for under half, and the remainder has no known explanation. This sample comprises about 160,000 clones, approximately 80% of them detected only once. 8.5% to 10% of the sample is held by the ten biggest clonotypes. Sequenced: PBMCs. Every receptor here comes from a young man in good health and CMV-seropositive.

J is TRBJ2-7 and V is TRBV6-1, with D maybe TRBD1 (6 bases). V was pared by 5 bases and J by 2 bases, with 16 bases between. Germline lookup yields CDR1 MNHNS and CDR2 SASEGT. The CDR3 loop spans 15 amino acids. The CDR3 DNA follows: TGTGCCAGCAGTTCCCGACAGGAAGGGACCTACGAGCAGTACTTC. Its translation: CASSSRQEGTYEQYF.

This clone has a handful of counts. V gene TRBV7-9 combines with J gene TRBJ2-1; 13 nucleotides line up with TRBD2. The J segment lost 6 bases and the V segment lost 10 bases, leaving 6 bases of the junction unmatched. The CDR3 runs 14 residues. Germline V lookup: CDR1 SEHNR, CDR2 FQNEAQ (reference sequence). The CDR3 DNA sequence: TGTGCCACCCAGAGGACTAGCGGGAGCAATGAGCAGTTCTTC. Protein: CATQRTSGSNEQFF.

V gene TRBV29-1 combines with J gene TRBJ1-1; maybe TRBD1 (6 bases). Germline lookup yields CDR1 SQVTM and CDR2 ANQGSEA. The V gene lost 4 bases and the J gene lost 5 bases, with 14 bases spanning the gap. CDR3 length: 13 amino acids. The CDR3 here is CSVGGGLDTEAFF. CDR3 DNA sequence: TGCAGCGTTGGCGGGGGCTTGGATACTGAAGCTTTCTTT.

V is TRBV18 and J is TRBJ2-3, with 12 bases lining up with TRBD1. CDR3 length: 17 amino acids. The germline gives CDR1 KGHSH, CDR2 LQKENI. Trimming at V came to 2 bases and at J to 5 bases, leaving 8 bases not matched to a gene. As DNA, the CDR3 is TGTGCCAGCTCACCATCGGGACAGGGGGCGCGTTTAGATACGCAGTATTTT. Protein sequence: CASSPSGQGARLDTQYF. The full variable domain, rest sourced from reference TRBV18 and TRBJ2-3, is NAGVMQNPRHLVRRRGQEARLRCSPMKGHSHVYWYRQLPEEGLKFMVYLQKENIIDESGMPKERFSAEFPKEGPSILRIQQVVRGDSAAYFCASSPSGQGARLDTQYFGPGTRLTVL.

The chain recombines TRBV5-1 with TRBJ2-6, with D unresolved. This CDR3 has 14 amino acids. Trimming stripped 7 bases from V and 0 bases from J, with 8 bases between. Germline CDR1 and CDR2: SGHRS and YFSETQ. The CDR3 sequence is CASLDDSGANVLTF. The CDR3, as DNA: TGCGCCAGCTTAGATGACTCTGGGGCCAACGTCCTGACTTTC.

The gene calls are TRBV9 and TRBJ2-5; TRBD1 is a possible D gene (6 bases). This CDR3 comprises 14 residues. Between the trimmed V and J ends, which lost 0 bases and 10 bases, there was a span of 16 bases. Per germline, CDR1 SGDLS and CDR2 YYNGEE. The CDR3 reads CASSVVPDSGDQYF. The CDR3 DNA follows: TGTGCCAGCAGCGTAGTTCCGGACTCAGGGGACCAGTACTTC.

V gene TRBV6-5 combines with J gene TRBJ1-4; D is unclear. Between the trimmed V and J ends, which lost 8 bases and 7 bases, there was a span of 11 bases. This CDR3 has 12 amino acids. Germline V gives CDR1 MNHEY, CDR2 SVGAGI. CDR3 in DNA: TGTGCCAGCTCCCGGGGTGGTGAAAAACTGTTTTTT. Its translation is CASSRGGEKLFF.

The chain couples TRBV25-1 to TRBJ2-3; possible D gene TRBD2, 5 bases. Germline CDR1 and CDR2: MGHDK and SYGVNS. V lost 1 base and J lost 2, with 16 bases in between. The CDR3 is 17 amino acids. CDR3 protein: CASSEWARVMDTDTQYF. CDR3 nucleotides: TGTGCCAGCAGTGAATGGGCGCGGGTTATGGACACAGATACGCAGTATTTT. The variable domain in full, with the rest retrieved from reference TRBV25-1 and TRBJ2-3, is EADIYQTPRYLVIGTGKKITLECSQTMGHDKMYWYQQDPGMELHLIHYSYGVNSTEKGDLSSESTVSRIRTEHFPLTLESARPSHTSQYLCASSEWARVMDTDTQYFGPGTRLTVL.

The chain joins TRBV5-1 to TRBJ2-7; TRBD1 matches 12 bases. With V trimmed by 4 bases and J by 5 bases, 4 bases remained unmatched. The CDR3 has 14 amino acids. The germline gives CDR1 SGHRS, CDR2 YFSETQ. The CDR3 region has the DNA TGCGCCAGCAGCACTGGGACAGGGGGCAACGAGCAGTACTTC. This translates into CASSTGTGGNEQYF.

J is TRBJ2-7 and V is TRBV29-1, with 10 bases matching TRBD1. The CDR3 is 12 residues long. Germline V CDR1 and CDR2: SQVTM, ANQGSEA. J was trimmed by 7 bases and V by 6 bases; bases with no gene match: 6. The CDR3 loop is CSVGTGVLEQYF. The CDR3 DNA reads TGCAGCGTCGGGACAGGGGTTCTGGAGCAGTACTTC.

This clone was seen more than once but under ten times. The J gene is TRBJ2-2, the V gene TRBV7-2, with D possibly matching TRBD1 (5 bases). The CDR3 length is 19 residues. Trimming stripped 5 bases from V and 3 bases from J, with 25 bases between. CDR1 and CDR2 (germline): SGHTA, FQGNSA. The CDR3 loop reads CASSPKPEFRVFHTGELFF. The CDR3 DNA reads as TGTGCCAGCAGCCCAAAACCAGAGTTCAGGGTGTTTCACACCGGGGAGCTGTTTTTT.

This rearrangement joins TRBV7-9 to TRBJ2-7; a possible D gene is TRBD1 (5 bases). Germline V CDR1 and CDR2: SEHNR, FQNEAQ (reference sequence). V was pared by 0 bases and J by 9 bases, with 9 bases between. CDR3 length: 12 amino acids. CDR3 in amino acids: CASSLAGDVQYF. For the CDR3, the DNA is TGTGCCAGCAGCTTAGCAGGGGATGTGCAGTACTTC.

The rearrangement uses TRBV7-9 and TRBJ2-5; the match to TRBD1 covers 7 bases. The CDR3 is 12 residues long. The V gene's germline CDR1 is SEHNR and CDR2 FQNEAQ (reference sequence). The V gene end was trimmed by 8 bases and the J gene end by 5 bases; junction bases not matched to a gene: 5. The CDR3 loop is CASAEGAETQYF. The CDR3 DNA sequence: TGTGCCAGCGCCGAGGGGGCTGAGACCCAGTACTTC.

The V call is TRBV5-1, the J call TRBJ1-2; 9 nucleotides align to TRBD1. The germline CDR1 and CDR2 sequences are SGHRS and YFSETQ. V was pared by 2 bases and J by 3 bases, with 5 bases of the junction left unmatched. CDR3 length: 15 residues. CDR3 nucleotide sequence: TGCGCCAGCAGCTTACCGGGACAGGGAGACTATGGCTACACCTTC. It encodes CASSLPGQGDYGYTF.

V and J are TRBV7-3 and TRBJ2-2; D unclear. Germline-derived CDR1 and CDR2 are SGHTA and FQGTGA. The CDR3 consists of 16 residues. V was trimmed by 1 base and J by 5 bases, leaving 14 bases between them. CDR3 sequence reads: CASSLNAVAGTGELFF. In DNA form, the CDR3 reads TGTGCCAGCAGCTTAAACGCGGTGGCTGGGACCGGGGAGCTGTTTTTT.

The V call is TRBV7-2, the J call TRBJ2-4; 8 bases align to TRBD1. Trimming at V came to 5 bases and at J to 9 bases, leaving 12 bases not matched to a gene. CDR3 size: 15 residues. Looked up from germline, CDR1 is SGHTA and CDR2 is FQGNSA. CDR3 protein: CASSLARDRLSIQYF. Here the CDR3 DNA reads TGTGCCAGCAGCCTGGCCCGGGACAGGCTTTCCATTCAGTACTTC.

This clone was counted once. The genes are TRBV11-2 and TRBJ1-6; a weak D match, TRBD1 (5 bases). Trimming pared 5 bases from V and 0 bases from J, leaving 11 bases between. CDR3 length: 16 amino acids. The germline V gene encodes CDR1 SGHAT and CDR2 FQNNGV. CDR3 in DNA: TGTGCCAGCAGCCGGGGGGAGGACTCCTATAATTCACCCCTCCACTTT. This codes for CASSRGEDSYNSPLHF.

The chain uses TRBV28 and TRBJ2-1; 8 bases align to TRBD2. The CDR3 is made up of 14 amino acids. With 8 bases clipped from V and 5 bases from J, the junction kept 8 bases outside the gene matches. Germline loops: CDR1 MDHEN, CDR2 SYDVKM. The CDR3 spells CASLSGSWDNEQFF. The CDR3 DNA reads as TGTGCCAGCCTAAGCGGGAGTTGGGACAATGAGCAGTTCTTC.

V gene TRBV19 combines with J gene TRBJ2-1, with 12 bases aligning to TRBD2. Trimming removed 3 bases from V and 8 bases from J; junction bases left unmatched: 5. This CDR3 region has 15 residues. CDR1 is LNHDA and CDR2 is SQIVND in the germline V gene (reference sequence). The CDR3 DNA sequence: TGTGCCAGTAGTATGACTAGCGGGAGTAGGGATGAGCAGTTCTTC. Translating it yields CASSMTSGSRDEQFF.

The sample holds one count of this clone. The CDR3: CASSIAGTANTEAFF. DNA for the CDR3: TGTGCCAGTAGTATAGCCGGGACAGCGAACACTGAAGCTTTCTTT. The chain is built from TRBV19 and TRBJ1-1; TRBD1 matches at 7 bases. The germline gives CDR1 LNHDA, CDR2 SQIVND (reference sequence). V lost 1 base to trimming and J lost 1 base; unmatched junction nucleotides: 3. CDR3 length equals 15 residues.

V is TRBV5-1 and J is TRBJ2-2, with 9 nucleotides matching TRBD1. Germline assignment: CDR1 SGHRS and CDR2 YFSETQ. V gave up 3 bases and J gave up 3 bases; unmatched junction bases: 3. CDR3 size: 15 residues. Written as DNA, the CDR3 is TGCGCCAGCAGCTCACGGACAGGGGACACCGGGGAGCTGTTTTTT. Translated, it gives CASSSRTGDTGELFF.

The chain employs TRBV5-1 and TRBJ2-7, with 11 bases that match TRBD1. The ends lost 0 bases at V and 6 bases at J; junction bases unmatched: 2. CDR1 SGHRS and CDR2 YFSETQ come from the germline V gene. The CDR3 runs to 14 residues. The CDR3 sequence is CASSLGDRGSEQYF. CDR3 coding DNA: TGCGCCAGCAGCTTGGGGGACAGGGGGAGCGAGCAGTACTTC.